Below are 32 T cell receptor beta chains sequenced from a single sample in a study of follicular helper T cells after annual influenza vaccination. Described time point: 2015-2016 season, pre-vaccination. This table comes from immunoSEQ multiplex PCR, and its TCRdb copy is limited to in-frame clones, with some not included. In the table there are some 14,000 clones, around 75% of which are singletons. The sequenced sample was CXCR5- memory CD4+ T cells sorted from blood, obtained on the day of influenza vaccination. These TCRs come from an adult who received the influenza vaccine.

Only one count was recorded for this clone. The V gene is TRBV6-5, the J gene TRBJ1-1; D call uncertain. The CDR3 consists of 14 residues. The germline V and J ends were trimmed by 6 bases and 7 bases, with 18 bases remaining between them. The V gene's germline CDR1 is MNHEY and CDR2 SVGAGI. The CDR3 sequence is CASSPTRGGFEAFF. In DNA form, the CDR3 reads TGTGCCAGCAGCCCCACGCGGGGAGGGTTTGAAGCTTTCTTT.

The chain has TRBV4-1 and TRBJ2-1; no firm D call. V was clipped by 1 base and J by 1 base, with 2 bases between them. Looked up from germline, CDR1 is MGHRA and CDR2 is YSYEKL. CDR3 length: 13 residues. The CDR3 DNA reads TGCGCCAGCAGCCAAGCGTCCTACAATGAGCAGTTCTTC. Amino acids: CASSQASYNEQFF.

The chain employs TRBV27 and TRBJ2-7; unclear D gene. CDR1 is MNHEY and CDR2 is SMNVEV in the germline V gene (reference sequence). V was trimmed by 2 bases and J by 2 bases, leaving 13 bases between them. The CDR3 length is 15 residues. The CDR3 reads CASSLPGQPPYEQYF. In nucleotides, the CDR3 is TGTGCCAGCAGTTTACCTGGCCAACCGCCCTACGAGCAGTACTTC.

The chain recombines TRBV5-6 with TRBJ2-3; D uncertain. Trimming stripped 4 bases from V and 0 bases from J, with 18 bases between. CDR3 length: 17 residues. Germline loops: CDR1 SGHDT, CDR2 YYEEEE. The CDR3 region has the DNA TGTGCCAGCAGCCCTCTACGGAGCGACGCTAGCACAGATACGCAGTATTTT. Translated: CASSPLRSDASTDTQYF.

The chain has TRBV5-1 and TRBJ2-3; the D gene is possibly TRBD1 (6 bases). V lost 2 bases, J lost 3 bases, and 10 bases lay in between. CDR3 length: 14 residues. The germline V gene has CDR1 SGHRS and CDR2 YFSETQ. Here the CDR3 reads CASSFQGYTDTQYF. The CDR3 coding sequence is TGCGCCAGCAGCTTTCAGGGGTATACAGATACGCAGTATTTT.

V and J are TRBV6-5 and TRBJ2-5, with D tentatively TRBD1 (5 bases). The germline V and J ends were trimmed by 6 bases and 5 bases, with 13 bases remaining between them. The CDR3 loop spans 13 amino acids. CDR1 is MNHEY and CDR2 is SVGAGI in the germline V gene. DNA for the CDR3: TGTGCCAGCAGGCAAGACAGTGGGGAGACCCAGTACTTC. This codes for CASRQDSGETQYF.

CDR3 DNA sequence: TGTGCCAGCAGCTTAGTCGCAGATACGCAGTATTTT. Its protein is CASSLVADTQYF. The chain uses TRBV7-2 and TRBJ2-3; D is uncertain. V lost 1 base, J lost 4 bases, and 3 bases lay in between. Per germline, CDR1 SGHTA and CDR2 FQGNSA. The CDR3 runs to 12 residues.

The J gene is TRBJ1-2, the V gene TRBV7-2, with D uncertain. CDR3 size: 13 residues. The V and J ends lost 1 base and 4 bases respectively, with 7 bases between them. Germline V gene data show CDR1 as SGHTA and CDR2 as FQGNSA. The CDR3 coding sequence is TGTGCCAGCAGCTTAGGACACCCCTATGGCTACACCTTC. It is translated as CASSLGHPYGYTF.

The chain has TRBV4-1 and TRBJ1-1; D is ambiguous. Germline CDR1 MGHRA, CDR2 YSYEKL. The CDR3 runs 14 residues. V was cut by 1 base and J by 0 bases, with 6 bases left in between. CDR3 in DNA: TGCGCCAGCAGCCAAGGTGTGGTGAACACTGAAGCTTTCTTT. It is translated as CASSQGVVNTEAFF.

This chain uses TRBV19 with TRBJ2-2; 10 nucleotides line up with TRBD2. CDR1 LNHDA and CDR2 SQIVND come from the germline V gene (reference sequence). This CDR3 spans 15 amino acids. The V segment lost 3 bases and the J segment 7 bases; nucleotides outside the gene matches: 5. CDR3 nucleotides: TGTGCCAGTAGTATGTCTAGCGGGGGTTACGGGGAGCTGTTTTTT. Translation gives CASSMSSGGYGELFF.

This chain uses TRBV14 with TRBJ2-7, with D perhaps matching TRBD1 or TRBD2 (6 bases each). CDR3 size: 14 residues. V was shortened by 1 base and J by 3 bases, with 10 bases between the two germline ends. Germline CDR1 SGHDN, CDR2 FVKESK. Written as DNA, the CDR3 is TGTGCCAGCAGCCAAGCTGGGGGGCTCTACGAGCAGTACTTC. Protein product: CASSQAGGLYEQYF. Full variable domain (rest looked up from reference TRBV14 and TRBJ2-7): EAGVTQFPSHSVIEKGQTVTLRCDPISGHDNLYWYRRVMGKEIKFLLHFVKESKQDESGMPNNRFLAERTGGTYSTLKVQPAELEDSGVYFCASSQAGGLYEQYFGPGTRLTVT.

J is TRBJ2-1 and V is TRBV28; perhaps TRBD1 as D (5 bases). This CDR3 region has 14 residues. V was pared by 6 bases and J by 2 bases, with 11 bases between. Germline CDR1 is MDHEN and CDR2 is SYDVKM. CDR3 amino acids: CASSLLGPYNEQFF. The DNA of the CDR3 is TGTGCCAGCAGCCTACTGGGGCCCTACAATGAGCAGTTCTTC. Using reference TRBV28 and TRBJ2-1 for the parts outside the CDR3, the full variable domain is DVKVTQSSRYLVKRTGEKVFLECVQDMDHENMFWYRQDPGLGLRLIYFSYDVKMKEKGDIPEGYSVSREKKERFSLILESASTNQTSMYLCASSLLGPYNEQFFGPGTRLTVL.

Details on this clone: A read error may produce the germline difference seen at one junction end. V and J are TRBV5-1 and TRBJ2-1, with TRBD2 identical over 7 bases. This CDR3 has 15 amino acids. Germline V gene data show CDR1 as SGHRS and CDR2 as YFSETQ. The CDR3 protein is CASSLASTSYHEQFF. CDR3 in DNA: TGCGCCAGCAGCTTGGCCTCGACTAGCTACCATGAGCAGTTCTTC.

This sequence joins TRBV9 and TRBJ2-2; tentative D call: TRBD1 (6 bases). Trimming pared 1 base from V and 2 bases from J, leaving 9 bases between. Germline V gives CDR1 SGDLS, CDR2 YYNGEE. This CDR3 is built from 15 residues. In DNA form, the CDR3 reads TGTGCCAGCAGCGTACGAGGGGGAAACACCGGGGAGCTGTTTTTT. Residues: CASSVRGGNTGELFF.

In its sample, this clone was seen a few times. This chain links TRBV5-1 with TRBJ2-7; 9 bases are shared with TRBD1. J was trimmed by 1 base and V by 2 bases; bases with no gene match: 1. The CDR3 runs to 14 residues. Germline V gene sequence: CDR1 SGHRS, CDR2 YFSETQ. CDR3 amino acids: CASSLQGASYEQYF. The CDR3 nucleotides are TGCGCCAGCAGCTTACAGGGGGCATCCTACGAGCAGTACTTC.

This clone has only a few counts. V is TRBV4-1 and J is TRBJ2-1, with 7 bases fitting TRBD2. Germline trimming cut 4 bases from V and 6 bases from J; bases unmatched to any gene: 12. Per the germline V gene, CDR1 is MGHRA and CDR2 is YSYEKL. The CDR3 loop spans 16 amino acids. For the CDR3, the DNA is TGCGCCAGCAGCCGGATTGTTAGCACGGGAGGCAATGAGCAGTTCTTC. Translated, it gives CASSRIVSTGGNEQFF.

The chain is built from TRBV2 and TRBJ1-4; D is unclear. V lost 7 bases and J lost 8, with 14 bases in between. The germline CDR1 and CDR2 sequences are SNHLY and FYNNEI. This CDR3 contains 13 residues. CDR3 in amino acids: CASNIGREEKLFF. CDR3 sequence (DNA): TGTGCCAGCAACATCGGGCGGGAGGAAAAACTGTTTTTT. The whole variable domain, filled in from reference TRBV2 and TRBJ1-4, reads EPEVTQTPSHQVTQMGQEVILRCVPISNHLYFYWYRQILGQKVEFLVSFYNNEISEKSEIFDDQFSVERPDGSNFTLKIRSTKLEDSAMYFCASNIGREEKLFFGSGTQLSVL.

The chain uses TRBV28 and TRBJ2-5; a weak D match, TRBD1 (7 bases). Germline loops: CDR1 MDHEN, CDR2 SYDVKM. The CDR3 contains 13 residues. Deletions cut 8 bases from V and 3 bases from J, with 13 bases between. The chain's CDR3 is CASLEGAEETQYF. The DNA for the CDR3 is TGTGCCAGCTTGGAGGGGGCAGAAGAGACCCAGTACTTC.

The V call is TRBV5-1, the J call TRBJ2-1; either TRBD1 or TRBD2 may fit D (5 bases each). The CDR3 sequence is 14 residues long. Germline V gives CDR1 SGHRS, CDR2 YFSETQ. V lost 7 bases, J lost 5 bases, and 16 bases lay in between. The CDR3 nucleotides are TGCGCCAGCTCGAGGGGTACTAATAACAATGAGCAGTTCTTC. This codes for CASSRGTNNNEQFF. The full variable domain, in which reference TRBV5-1 and TRBJ2-1 provide the parts outside the CDR3, is KAGVTQTPRYLIKTRGQQVTLSCSPISGHRSVSWYQQTPGQGLQFLFEYFSETQRNKGNFPGRFSGRQFSNSRSEMNVSTLELGDSALYLCASSRGTNNNEQFFGPGTRLTVL.

This chain joins TRBV28 and TRBJ1-2; 10 positions agree with TRBD1. The CDR3 has 15 amino acids. V lost 5 bases to trimming and J lost 8 bases; unmatched junction nucleotides: 11. CDR1 and CDR2 (germline): MDHEN, SYDVKM. In DNA form, the CDR3 reads TGTGCCAGCAGTCAGGACAGGGGGTTTCTAGGCGGCTACACCTTC. This sequence encodes CASSQDRGFLGGYTF.

The V gene is TRBV28, the J gene TRBJ1-1, with D uncertain. Looked up from germline, CDR1 is MDHEN and CDR2 is SYDVKM. There are 14 residues in the CDR3. Trimming removed 5 bases at V and 1 base at J, with 11 bases between. CDR3 nucleotides: TGTGCCAGCAGTCCTGGACGCTGGAACACTGAAGCTTTCTTT. Its translation: CASSPGRWNTEAFF.

The genes are TRBV6-5 and TRBJ1-1; 12 nucleotides align to TRBD1. V was clipped by 8 bases and J by 3 bases; unmatched bases: 7. From germline, CDR1 is MNHEY and CDR2 SVGAGI. This CDR3 is 15 amino acids long. The CDR3 region has the DNA TGTGCCAGCCGGGGACAGGGGGCTGGGGACACTGAAGCTTTCTTT. Translating it yields CASRGQGAGDTEAFF.

The chain combines TRBV7-9 with TRBJ2-5; TRBD1 matches at 10 bases. After removal of 5 bases from V and 4 bases from J, the junction contained 7 bases not matched to a gene. This CDR3 has 15 amino acids. Per the germline V gene, CDR1 is SEHNR and CDR2 is FQNEAQ (reference sequence). The CDR3 DNA follows: TGTGCCAGCAGCAGACCCGGGACAGGGGTAGAGACCCAGTACTTC. Encoded protein: CASSRPGTGVETQYF.

This sequence joins TRBV20-1 and TRBJ1-1, with a weak D call TRBD1 (5 bases). There are 11 residues in the CDR3. CDR1 is DFQATT and CDR2 is SNEGSKA in the germline V gene (reference sequence). CDR3 nucleotides: TGCATCAGGATGAGGGGCATTGAAGCTTTCTTT. Protein: CIRMRGIEAFF.

The V gene is TRBV9, the J gene TRBJ1-1; maybe TRBD1 (5 bases). V lost 5 bases and J 5 bases, leaving 16 bases between the germline ends. CDR1 and CDR2 (germline): SGDLS, YYNGEE. This CDR3 region has 14 residues. CDR3 nucleotide sequence: TGTGCCAGCAGAGTGGGGCTCGGGGATACTGAAGCTTTCTTT. Protein: CASRVGLGDTEAFF.

The chain recombines TRBV19 with TRBJ2-7, with D unresolved. There are 13 residues in the CDR3. V was trimmed by 3 bases and J by 5 bases, leaving 11 bases between them. CDR1 is LNHDA and CDR2 is SQIVND in the germline V gene (reference sequence). Here the CDR3 reads CASSIITADEQYF. CDR3 bases: TGTGCCAGTAGTATTATCACCGCTGACGAGCAGTACTTC.

This clone was seen only once. The chain carries TRBV4-2 and TRBJ1-6; 7 bases line up with TRBD1. Germline CDR1 and CDR2: LGHNA and YNFKEQ. This CDR3 has 17 amino acids. V dropped 4 bases and J dropped 9; count of bases not matched to a gene: 15. The CDR3 loop reads CASSLGVPRGLSSPLHF. Here the CDR3 DNA reads TGTGCCAGCAGCCTAGGGGTCCCAAGGGGGCTCAGTTCACCCCTCCACTTT.

The chain carries TRBV5-6 and TRBJ1-4, with no clear D. CDR1 and CDR2 from the germline V gene are SGHDT and YYEEEE. The CDR3 has 14 amino acids. V lost 5 bases, J lost 0 bases, and 8 bases lay in between. CDR3 region: CASRARSTNEKLFF. The DNA of the CDR3 is TGTGCCAGCAGAGCTCGATCAACTAATGAAAAACTGTTTTTT.

As DNA, the CDR3 is TGTGCCAGCGGGACAGCCGGAAACACCATATATTTT. This encodes CASGTAGNTIYF. The chain carries TRBV6-6 and TRBJ1-3; 7 bases fit TRBD1. The CDR3 is 12 residues long. Losses at the gene ends were 8 bases for V and 4 bases for J; bases not matched to a gene: 2. Germline CDR1 is MNHNY and CDR2 is SVGAGI (reference sequence).

V usage is TRBV28 and J usage is TRBJ1-1; no reliable D call. Per the germline V gene, CDR1 is MDHEN and CDR2 is SYDVKM. The CDR3 is 12 residues long. V was clipped by 2 bases and J by 11 bases, with 12 bases between them. The CDR3 loop reads CASSLLRAEAFF. Written as DNA, the CDR3 is TGTGCCAGCAGTTTACTGAGGGCCGAGGCTTTCTTT.

This clone was seen more than once but under ten times. This chain joins TRBV4-1 and TRBJ1-1; no clear D. There are 13 residues in the CDR3. With 3 bases removed from V and 7 bases from J, the gap between germline ends came to 12 bases. The germline V gene has CDR1 MGHRA and CDR2 YSYEKL. CDR3 coding DNA: TGCGCCAGCAGCCAGACCCATCGGGTTGAAGCTTTCTTT. Amino acids: CASSQTHRVEAFF.

V usage is TRBV15 and J usage is TRBJ2-5; D is undetermined. CDR1 is LNHNV and CDR2 is YYDKDF in the germline V gene (reference sequence). This CDR3 comprises 12 residues. V was trimmed by 0 bases and J by 5 bases, leaving 4 bases between them. This CDR3 reads CATSRDTETQYF. CDR3 in DNA: TGTGCCACCAGCAGAGATACGGAGACCCAGTACTTC. Filled out from reference TRBV15 and TRBJ2-5, the complete variable domain reads DAMVIQNPRYQVTQFGKPVTLSCSQTLNHNVMYWYQQKSSQAPKLLFHYYDKDFNNEADTPDNFQSRRPNTSFCFLDIRSPGLGDTAMYLCATSRDTETQYFGPGTRLLVL.